This T cell receptor (beta chain) was recorded in a study of post-analysis software for immune sequencing data. The wider study: Recorded subtypes: relapsing-remitting, secondary progressive, progressive-relapsing; some patients unannotated. Whole-study results and caveats: Roughly 5 TRBV segments (TRBV5-6, TRBV5-1 and TRBV20-1 among them) occurred more frequently in patients than in controls.

This clonotype has ten or more counts. Antigen: not known. The TCR beta cDNA libraries contained unique molecular identifiers. Each CDR3 protein is one row after TCRdb ran MiXCR on the PCR reads. The sample shows 150,000 to 200,000 distinct CDR3 sequences, about 37% of them seen only once. Germline V gene data show CDR1 as SQVTM and CDR2 as ANQGSEA. Trimming shortened V by 7 bases and J by 6 bases, and 15 bases separated the two germline ends. The CDR3 runs to 12 residues. The source material was blood, sampled after autologous hematopoietic stem cell transplantation. The rearrangement links TRBV29-1 to TRBJ1-2; D gene unclear. This sequence was found in a girl aged 10-17 years with multiple sclerosis. CDR3 region: CSGDLPMDGYTF. DNA of the CDR3: TGCAGCGGGGATCTCCCAATGGATGGCTACACCTTC.